One and the same sample provided the 25 T cell receptor beta chains below, sequenced in a study of OX40 agonist ivuxolimab in advanced cancers. Library preparation was by the immunoSEQ multiplex PCR assay. Sourced from immuneACCESS, this table was stored by TCRdb with only in-frame sequences that have V and J called. A share of the clones is absent; for the studies checked, an unresolved V gene accounts for under half, and the remainder has no known explanation. The sample has about 69,000 clones on record, roughly nine tenths of them singletons. About 0.29% of the sample goes to the ten largest clones. Sequenced here: CD4+ or CD8+ T cells sorted from blood, sampled in a trial of the OX40 agonist ivuxolimab. The receptors were sampled from an adult with an advanced solid tumor such as melanoma, head and neck, liver or kidney cancer.

The count of this clone is one. The chain couples TRBV29-1 to TRBJ2-7, with TRBD2 matching 10 bases. The germline gives CDR1 SQVTM, CDR2 ANQGSEA. Trimming took 5 bases from V and 1 from J; bases not matched to a gene: 8. The CDR3 totals 15 residues. The CDR3 sequence: CSVIHSSGSSYEQYF. CDR3 coding DNA: TGCAGCGTTATCCACTCTAGCGGGAGTTCCTACGAGCAGTACTTC.

The J gene is TRBJ2-1, the V gene TRBV15; 9 nucleotides agree with TRBD2. The CDR3 has 19 amino acids. Germline lookup yields CDR1 LNHNV and CDR2 YYDKDF (reference sequence). The ends lost 0 bases at V and 11 bases at J; junction bases unmatched: 20. The CDR3 spells CATSRERERSGLASHQQFF. CDR3 sequence (DNA): TGTGCCACCAGCAGAGAGCGTGAGCGATCGGGACTAGCTTCCCACCAGCAGTTCTTC. Variable domain in full (rest from reference TRBV15 and TRBJ2-1): DAMVIQNPRYQVTQFGKPVTLSCSQTLNHNVMYWYQQKSSQAPKLLFHYYDKDFNNEADTPDNFQSRRPNTSFCFLDIRSPGLGDTAMYLCATSRERERSGLASHQQFFGPGTRLTVL.

The CDR3 reads CASSLEANQPQHF. CDR3 bases: TGTGCCAGCAGCTTAGAGGCCAATCAGCCCCAGCATTTT. V is TRBV7-9 and J is TRBJ1-5; D not certain. Germline CDR1 is SEHNR and CDR2 is FQNEAQ (reference sequence). The V gene lost 1 base and the J gene lost 3 bases, with 4 bases spanning the gap. The CDR3 is made up of 13 amino acids.

The CDR3 reads CASGSGLTGSTDTQYF. The CDR3 coding sequence is TGTGCTAGTGGTTCCGGCCTTACGGGGAGCACAGATACGCAGTATTTT. The rearrangement joins TRBV12-5 to TRBJ2-3, with TRBD2 as a possible D gene (5 bases). Germline V gene sequence: CDR1 LGHNT, CDR2 FRNRAP. Trimming took off 4 bases at V and 0 bases at J, with 14 bases between the two ends. The CDR3 spans 16 residues. Supplemented by reference TRBV12-5 and TRBJ2-3, the full variable domain reads DARVTQTPRHKVTEMGQEVTMRCQPILGHNTVFWYRQTMMQGLELLAYFRNRAPLDDSGMPKDRFSAEMPDATLATLKIQPSEPRDSAVYFCASGSGLTGSTDTQYFGPGTRLTVL.

This clone was detected only once. The gene calls are TRBV10-3 and TRBJ1-1; 9 bases agree with TRBD1. V was clipped by 7 bases and J by 7 bases; unmatched bases: 7. The CDR3 has 13 amino acids. Germline loops: CDR1 ENHRY, CDR2 SYGVKD. CDR3 residues: CAINALDRGEAFF. The CDR3 bases are TGTGCCATCAACGCCTTGGACAGGGGTGAAGCTTTCTTT.

The rearrangement links TRBV6-5 to TRBJ1-1, with a weak D call TRBD1 (6 bases). This CDR3 is built from 13 residues. V dropped 5 bases and J dropped 10 bases, with 17 bases sitting between them. Germline V gene lookup returns CDR1 MNHEY and CDR2 SVGAGI. The CDR3 DNA reads as TGTGCCAGCAGTAACGCACAGGGACGTTCAGCTTTCTTT. Translating gives CASSNAQGRSAFF.

This clone was detected only a few times. The gene calls are TRBV29-1 and TRBJ2-1; D unresolved. Trimming removed 5 bases from V and 5 bases from J, with 13 bases in between. The CDR3 length is 13 residues. Germline CDR1 reads SQVTM; CDR2 reads ANQGSEA. The CDR3 DNA sequence: TGCAGCGTTCGGTGGCCGAACAACAATGAGCAGTTCTTC. As protein: CSVRWPNNNEQFF.

The V and J genes are TRBV21-1 and TRBJ2-1; TRBD2, as called in the table, went unchecked against the DNA. TRBV21-1 is a listed pseudogene. This CDR3 contains 15 residues. The CDR3 bases are TGTGCCAGCAGCAAATCGCGGACTAGTCTCAATGAGCAGTTCTTC. Translated: CASSKSRTSLNEQFF.

The gene calls are TRBV18 and TRBJ2-7, with D uncertain. The V and J ends lost 3 bases and 2 bases respectively, with 5 bases between them. The CDR3 runs to 12 residues. Germline CDR1 reads KGHSH; CDR2 reads LQKENI. The CDR3 loop reads CASSPQTYEQYF. Written as DNA, the CDR3 is TGTGCCAGCTCACCCCAAACCTACGAGCAGTACTTC.

The rearrangement links TRBV4-1 to TRBJ2-7; TRBD1 is a possible D gene (6 bases). Germline values: CDR1 MGHRA, CDR2 YSYEKL. The CDR3 sequence is 15 residues long. Trimming cost V 0 bases and J 0 bases, with 9 bases left between them. The CDR3 loop reads CASSQEGGSSYEQYF. DNA of the CDR3: TGCGCCAGCAGCCAAGAAGGGGGAAGCTCCTACGAGCAGTACTTC.

The chain has TRBV14 and TRBJ1-4; D not resolved. V was shortened by 6 bases and J by 4 bases, with 12 bases between the two germline ends. The CDR3 extends over 14 amino acids. The germline gives CDR1 SGHDN, CDR2 FVKESK. The CDR3 DNA sequence: TGTGCCAGCAGAGCCTCGGCGGGTAATGAAAAACTGTTTTTT. Protein sequence: CASRASAGNEKLFF.

The chain combines TRBV5-1 with TRBJ2-1, with D hard to call. The V and J ends lost 0 bases and 10 bases respectively, with 5 bases between them. The germline gives CDR1 SGHRS, CDR2 YFSETQ. This CDR3 has 11 amino acids. The CDR3 sequence: CASSLGPEQFF. Here the CDR3 DNA reads TGCGCCAGCAGCTTGGGGCCGGAGCAGTTCTTC.

This clone came up once. The chain uses TRBV6-5 and TRBJ1-2; D is undetermined. Germline assignment: CDR1 MNHEY and CDR2 SVGAGI. Trimming took 2 bases from V and 8 from J, leaving 9 bases between them. The CDR3 runs 12 residues. CDR3 sequence reads: CASSYEGSGYTF. CDR3 in DNA: TGTGCCAGCAGTTACGAGGGAAGCGGCTACACCTTC.

The chain recombines TRBV25-1 with TRBJ2-7, with a possible D match to TRBD2 (6 bases). Germline CDR1 reads MGHDK; CDR2 reads SYGVNS. The CDR3 has 13 amino acids. The V gene lost 6 bases and the J gene lost 4 bases, with 13 bases spanning the gap. CDR3 protein: CASRPGTEYEQYF. The CDR3 nucleotides read TGTGCCAGCAGACCCGGGACTGAGTACGAGCAGTACTTC.

The rearrangement links TRBV28 to TRBJ2-7, with TRBD2 matching over 12 bases. The V gene's germline CDR1 is MDHEN and CDR2 SYDVKM. The V segment lost 8 bases and the J segment 2 bases; nucleotides outside the gene matches: 7. The CDR3 sequence is 15 residues long. CDR3 nucleotide sequence: TGTGCCAGCCTTCGGACTAGCGGGATGCCCTACGAGCAGTACTTC. Protein sequence: CASLRTSGMPYEQYF.

This chain uses TRBV5-6 with TRBJ2-5; 10 bases fit TRBD2. V trimming: 6 bases; J trimming: 4 bases; junction bases outside the gene matches: 21. The CDR3 spans 19 residues. The V gene's germline CDR1 is SGHDT and CDR2 YYEEEE. CDR3 in amino acids: CASTAWALAGELRLETQYF. The CDR3 region has the DNA TGTGCCAGCACCGCTTGGGCCCTAGCGGGAGAATTACGGCTAGAGACCCAGTACTTC.

This chain connects TRBV5-4 to TRBJ1-1, with D perhaps matching TRBD1 (5 bases). The CDR3 is made up of 14 amino acids. The germline gives CDR1 SGHNT, CDR2 YYREEE (reference sequence). Trimming pared 1 base from V and 6 bases from J, leaving 13 bases between. The CDR3 loop is CASSLLGQLAEAFF. For the CDR3, the DNA is TGTGCCAGCAGCTTGCTCGGACAACTGGCTGAAGCTTTCTTT.

The chain is built from TRBV6-1 and TRBJ2-3; 9 positions match TRBD2. From germline, CDR1 is MNHNS and CDR2 SASEGT. After removal of 5 bases from V and 2 bases from J, the junction contained 5 bases not matched to a gene. The CDR3 runs to 15 residues. The CDR3 here is CASSNGLALTDTQYF. In DNA, the CDR3 is TGTGCCAGCAGTAACGGACTAGCGCTCACAGATACGCAGTATTTT.

J is TRBJ1-6 and V is TRBV7-9; 7 nucleotides line up with TRBD1. Germline lookup yields CDR1 SEHNR and CDR2 FQNEAQ (reference sequence). J was trimmed by 7 bases and V by 5 bases; bases with no gene match: 8. There are 15 residues in the CDR3. The CDR3 spells CASSPRDRGNSPLHF. CDR3 nucleotide sequence: TGTGCCAGCAGCCCGAGGGACAGAGGGAATTCACCCCTCCACTTT.

CDR3 loop: CASSVGGGNSGNTIYF. In nucleotides, the CDR3 is TGTGCCAGCAGCGTAGGAGGTGGTAACTCTGGAAACACCATATATTTT. V and J are TRBV9 and TRBJ1-3, with unresolved D. CDR3 length: 16 residues. Between the trimmed V and J ends, which lost 0 bases and 0 bases, there was a span of 10 bases. CDR1 is SGDLS and CDR2 is YYNGEE in the germline V gene.

The chain employs TRBV7-6 and TRBJ2-2, with 13 bases that match TRBD2. Trimming at V came to 5 bases and at J to 0 bases, leaving 6 bases not matched to a gene. CDR3 length equals 18 residues. Germline V gives CDR1 SGHVS, CDR2 FNYEAQ. CDR3 sequence: CASSDRLAGGANTGELFF. The CDR3 DNA is TGTGCCAGCAGCGACCGACTAGCGGGAGGAGCGAACACCGGGGAGCTGTTTTTT.

This chain joins TRBV2 and TRBJ1-6, with 7 bases fitting TRBD1. The CDR3 consists of 13 residues. Germline V CDR1 and CDR2: SNHLY, FYNNEI. The V gene end was trimmed by 7 bases and the J gene end by 10 bases; junction bases not matched to a gene: 7. The CDR3 here is CASIRDRGSPLHF. CDR3 nucleotide sequence: TGTGCCAGCATCCGGGACAGAGGGTCACCCCTCCACTTT.

The gene calls are TRBV4-2 and TRBJ2-1; 13 positions match TRBD2. After removal of 0 bases from V and 8 bases from J, the junction contained 10 bases not matched to a gene. Germline-derived CDR1 and CDR2 are LGHNA and YNFKEQ. The CDR3 has 18 residues. The CDR3 is CASSQDPPTSGRSDEQFF. Written as DNA, the CDR3 is TGTGCCAGCAGCCAAGATCCCCCGACTAGCGGGAGGTCGGATGAGCAGTTCTTC.

J is TRBJ1-3 and V is TRBV13, with D perhaps matching TRBD1 (5 bases). The CDR3 covers 17 residues. V dropped 1 base and J dropped 0 bases, with 13 bases sitting between them. The germline CDR1 and CDR2 sequences are PRHDT and FYEKMQ (reference sequence). CDR3 in DNA: TGTGCCAGCAGCTTAGATACAGGCGGTTACTCTGGAAACACCATATATTTT. This sequence encodes CASSLDTGGYSGNTIYF.

The genes are TRBV28 and TRBJ1-5; perhaps TRBD1 as D (5 bases). CDR1 is MDHEN, CDR2 SYDVKM, per germline. Trimming took 3 bases from V and 5 from J, leaving 17 bases between them. The CDR3 is 16 residues long. The chain's CDR3 is CASSFFGQGNYQPQHF. The CDR3 coding sequence is TGTGCCAGCAGTTTCTTTGGGCAGGGAAATTATCAGCCCCAGCATTTT.